Presented here are 20 T cell receptor beta chains from one specimen sequenced in a study of stem cell transplantation in POMP-related autoinflammatory disease. Repertoires were generated with immunoSEQ multiplex PCR, while TCRdb's copy carries only in-frame clones and drops some. The sample lists some 70,000 clones, approximately 90% occurring once. Sequences were derived from CD4+ T cells from PBMCs, sampled after stem cell transplantation. The receptors were sampled from a human patient with POMP-related autoinflammation and immune dysregulation (PRAID). Some T cells may have come from the graft donor.

On this clone: An end of the junction does not agree with germline; a read error may underlie this. The gene calls are TRBV15 and TRBJ2-3; D is undetermined. CDR1 is LNHNV, CDR2 YYDKDF, per germline (reference sequence). CDR3 length: 13 residues. The CDR3 DNA reads as TGTGCCACCAGGACGGGTAGCAGAGATACGCAGTATTTT. It specifies CATRTGSRDTQYF.

V gene TRBV20-1 combines with J gene TRBJ2-1; no firm D call. This CDR3 has 10 amino acids. With 3 bases removed from V and 5 bases from J, the gap between germline ends came to 2 bases. In germline, CDR1 is DFQATT, CDR2 SNEGSKA (reference sequence). CDR3 residues: CSARDNEQFF. The DNA of the CDR3 is TGCAGTGCTAGGGACAATGAGCAGTTCTTC.

This clone was observed once. V usage is TRBV2 and J usage is TRBJ1-1; 7 bases match TRBD1. The CDR3 totals 14 residues. V was pared by 7 bases and J by 3 bases, with 8 bases of the junction left unmatched. The V gene's germline CDR1 is SNHLY and CDR2 FYNNEI. CDR3 region: CASMARQGDTEAFF. The CDR3 bases are TGTGCCAGCATGGCCCGACAGGGCGACACTGAAGCTTTCTTT.

The gene calls are TRBV3-1 (or the pseudogene TRBV3-2) and TRBJ1-1, with TRBD1 matching over 10 bases. V dropped 4 bases and J dropped 4; count of bases not matched to a gene: 3. Germline V gene lookup returns CDR1 LGHDT and CDR2 YNNKEL (reference sequence). CDR3 length equals 14 residues. CDR3 bases: TGTGCCAGCAGCCGACGGACAGGGGGCACTGAAGCTTTCTTT. It specifies CASSRRTGGTEAFF.

V and J are TRBV11-2 and TRBJ1-5; the match to TRBD1 covers 9 bases. Trimming at V came to 5 bases and at J to 6 bases, leaving 5 bases not matched to a gene. Germline CDR1 and CDR2: SGHAT and FQNNGV. This CDR3 has 14 residues. The CDR3 is CASSPGQGGQPQHF. The CDR3 DNA reads TGTGCCAGCAGCCCGGGACAGGGTGGTCAGCCCCAGCATTTT.

V gene TRBV2 combines with J gene TRBJ2-2; the D is unclear. The length of the CDR3 is 11 residues. CDR1 is SNHLY, CDR2 FYNNEI, per germline. The V end lost 6 bases, the J end lost 3 bases, and 2 bases lay between the germline ends. The CDR3 bases are TGTGCCAGCAGGGACACCGGGGAGCTGTTTTTT. Translation: CASRDTGELFF.

V usage is TRBV13 and J usage is TRBJ1-1, with D maybe TRBD1 (5 bases). This CDR3 contains 18 residues. The ends were cut back, 4 bases at V and 1 base at J, with 22 bases in the middle. Germline-derived CDR1 and CDR2 are PRHDT and FYEKMQ (reference sequence). CDR3 nucleotides: TGTGCCAGCAGCTCCACACTACGGGGCTCGGGAAAGAACACTGAAGCTTTCTTT. Translating gives CASSSTLRGSGKNTEAFF.

This clone was observed once. The CDR3 sequence is CSVATDTQYF. In nucleotides, the CDR3 is TGCAGCGTTGCGACAGATACGCAGTATTTT. This chain joins TRBV29-1 and TRBJ2-3; D remains ambiguous. Germline values: CDR1 SQVTM, CDR2 ANQGSEA. The V end lost 4 bases, the J end lost 3 bases, and 2 bases lay between the germline ends. This CDR3 comprises 10 residues.

Only one count was recorded for this clone. This chain joins TRBV20-1 and TRBJ1-1; tentative D call: TRBD1 (5 bases). Trimming shortened V by 4 bases and J by 5 bases, and 8 bases separated the two germline ends. In germline, CDR1 is DFQATT, CDR2 SNEGSKA (reference sequence). The CDR3 runs 11 residues. CDR3 sequence reads: CSATGGTEAFF. The CDR3 DNA reads as TGCAGTGCTACGGGGGGGACTGAAGCTTTCTTT.

This chain uses TRBV2 with TRBJ1-2; 10 bases map to TRBD1. V lost 2 bases to trimming and J lost 2 bases; unmatched junction nucleotides: 5. This CDR3 comprises 16 residues. Germline lookup yields CDR1 SNHLY and CDR2 FYNNEI. For the CDR3, the DNA is TGTGCCAGCAGTGAACCACCGGGACAGGGGAACTATGGCTACACCTTC. This codes for CASSEPPGQGNYGYTF.

CDR3 residues: CASSDRFSGTDTQYF. CDR3 DNA sequence: TGTGCCAGCAGTGATAGGTTTAGTGGCACAGATACGCAGTATTTT. The chain uses TRBV6-1 and TRBJ2-3; no definite D call. Germline loops: CDR1 MNHNS, CDR2 SASEGT. This CDR3 comprises 15 residues. Deletions cut 3 bases from V and 1 base from J, with 11 bases between.

The V gene is TRBV5-1, the J gene TRBJ2-5; TRBD1 or TRBD2 may be the D gene (6 bases each). The CDR3 extends over 14 amino acids. Germline V gene data show CDR1 as SGHRS and CDR2 as YFSETQ. V dropped 0 bases and J dropped 5 bases, with 11 bases sitting between them. The CDR3 bases are TGCGCCAGCAGCTTGGCGGGGGCGGGGGAGACCCAGTACTTC. This sequence encodes CASSLAGAGETQYF.

This clone has more than one count but fewer than ten. This chain connects TRBV19 to TRBJ1-5; 9 bases agree with TRBD1. This CDR3 region has 20 residues. Germline V lookup: CDR1 LNHDA, CDR2 SQIVND (reference sequence). The V segment lost 6 bases and the J segment 3 bases; nucleotides outside the gene matches: 21. CDR3: CASRPYPWGQGALVNQPQHF. CDR3 bases: TGTGCCAGTAGACCATACCCTTGGGGACAGGGAGCCCTTGTCAATCAGCCCCAGCATTTT.

The rearrangement links TRBV5-1 to TRBJ2-1; D remains unclear. V dropped 0 bases and J dropped 6 bases, with 4 bases sitting between them. The CDR3 contains 12 residues. The germline V gene encodes CDR1 SGHRS and CDR2 YFSETQ. As DNA, the CDR3 is TGCGCCAGCAGCTTGGCGATCAATGAGCAGTTCTTC. This translates into CASSLAINEQFF.

The gene calls are TRBV7-9 and TRBJ2-5; D is undetermined. V was pared by 1 base and J by 0 bases, with 6 bases between. The CDR3 runs to 14 residues. CDR1 is SEHNR and CDR2 is FQNEAQ in the germline V gene (reference sequence). The CDR3 DNA reads TGTGCCAGCAGCTTAGGCCGGTACCAAGAGACCCAGTACTTC. Its translation is CASSLGRYQETQYF. The variable domain in full, with the rest retrieved from reference TRBV7-9 and TRBJ2-5, is DTGVSQNPRHKITKRGQNVTFRCDPISEHNRLYWYRQTLGQGPEFLTYFQNEAQLEKSRLLSDRFSAERPKGSFSTLEIQRTEQGDSAMYLCASSLGRYQETQYFGPGTRLLVL.

V usage is TRBV27 and J usage is TRBJ2-5; D uncertain. This CDR3 is built from 15 residues. Germline lookup yields CDR1 MNHEY and CDR2 SMNVEV (reference sequence). The germline V and J ends were trimmed by 5 bases and 1 base, with 14 bases remaining between them. The CDR3 spells CASSPKTVLQETQYF. The DNA of the CDR3 is TGTGCCAGCAGTCCGAAGACCGTACTCCAAGAGACCCAGTACTTC.

V and J are TRBV2 and TRBJ1-5; weak D call: TRBD1 (6 bases). This CDR3 contains 15 residues. CDR1 and CDR2 from the germline V gene are SNHLY and FYNNEI. V was pared by 1 base and J by 0 bases, with 7 bases between. CDR3 DNA sequence: TGTGCCAGCAGTGAAGGGGGGCCTAGCAATCAGCCCCAGCATTTT. Protein product: CASSEGGPSNQPQHF.

This chain connects TRBV5-8 to TRBJ2-3; D perhaps matches TRBD1 (5 bases). Germline CDR1 SGHTS, CDR2 YDEGEE. V lost 4 bases, J lost 0 bases, and 12 bases lay in between. CDR3 length: 15 residues. CDR3 in amino acids: CASSLTVSSTDTQYF. CDR3 coding DNA: TGTGCCAGCAGCCTGACAGTTTCTAGCACAGATACGCAGTATTTT.

This clone was found a few times. This chain uses TRBV4-1 with TRBJ2-7; 12 nucleotides align to TRBD1. V trimming: 1 base; J trimming: 7 bases; junction bases outside the gene matches: 8. Germline CDR1 reads MGHRA; CDR2 reads YSYEKL. The CDR3 has 16 residues. The CDR3 here is CASSQVAGQGALEQYF. The CDR3 coding sequence is TGCGCCAGCAGCCAAGTGGCGGGACAGGGGGCCCTTGAGCAGTACTTC.

CDR3 sequence reads: CASSPQQGSSNQPQHF. Here the CDR3 DNA reads TGTGCCAGCTCACCTCAACAGGGATCCAGCAATCAGCCCCAGCATTTT. The chain recombines TRBV18 with TRBJ1-5; weak D call: TRBD1 (6 bases). This CDR3 is 16 amino acids long. Trimming left V 3 bases short and J 1 base short, with 13 bases between. The germline V gene has CDR1 KGHSH and CDR2 LQKENI.